This T cell receptor beta chain was obtained from a study of T-cell memory formation after mild COVID-19. Study information: Largely donor-specific TCR clusters were found. Study-wide results and caveats: Several responding clones turned up in pre-infection memory, indicating that cross-reactive memory may have taken part. CD4+ bias marked clones expanding day 15 to 37, unlike balanced contracting clones. CD8+ contracting clones occupied EMRA, while CD4+ ones occupied mainly CM and EM.

TCRdb re-derived calls from the 5' RACE reads in MiXCR, one entry per CDR3 protein. The data show nearly 110,000 distinct CDR3 sequences, approximately 15% seen once. Germline trimming cut 0 bases from V and 3 bases from J; bases unmatched to any gene: 7. This CDR3 contains 17 residues. Per germline, CDR1 LGHNA and CDR2 YSLEER. For this clonotype: Its target is not known.

This receptor was identified in an adult woman who had mild COVID-19 (a few samples of this study predate the infection). Cell type and time point are not known. Specimen: PBMCs or a T cell subset sorted from them (not recorded which). The chain recombines TRBV4-3 with TRBJ2-3, with 9 nucleotides matching TRBD2. CDR3 bases: TGCGCCAGCAGCCAAGAGAAGGCGGGAGGGCCGACAGATACGCAGTATTTT. This gives the protein CASSQEKAGGPTDTQYF.